The rows below give T cell receptor beta chains drawn from one sample of a study of tumor and adjacent non-tumor tissue in lung cancer. Each CDR3 protein gets one entry after TCRdb re-called the multiplex PCR reads with MiXCR. There are some 100,000 distinct CDR3 sequences in the sample; about 65% occur only once, and around a fifth lies in the top ten. The sequencing sample was made of distant non-tumor lung tissue. The source is a man between 60 and 70 years old with non-small cell lung cancer. Both conserved end residues are part of each CDR3. A D gene is named only where the DNA matches it firmly. Expanded clones get a size class; other rows say once, few or many, or leave the size out.

>TRBJ1-5|many|TRBV4-2|TRBD1
CASSANRGFNQPQHF
TGTGCCAGCAGCGCTAACAGGGGCTTTAATCAGCCCCAGCATTTT
>TRBJ2-2|many|TRBV29-1|-
CSAGQTGELFF
TGCAGCGCCGGACAAACCGGGGAGCTGTTTTTT
>TRBJ1-1|-|TRBV4-2|-
CGSSQGERDTEAFF
TGTGGCAGCAGCCAAGGGGAGCGTGACACTGAAGCTTTCTTT
>TRBJ2-7|-|TRBV10-3|TRBD2
CAISETLAGDWEYF
TGTGCCATCAGTGAGACTCTAGCGGGAGATTGGGAGTACTTC
>TRBJ2-5|few|TRBV6-1|-
CASSARFETQYF
TGTGCCAGCAGTGCCAGGTTCGAGACCCAGTACTTC
>TRBJ2-5|-|TRBV29-1|TRBD2
CSVRGDLRTQYF
TGCAGCGTCCGGGGGGACTTGAGGACCCAGTACTTC
>TRBJ2-5|-|TRBV5-6|TRBD1
CASGSGGRETQYF
TGTGCCAGCGGCTCAGGGGGAAGAGAGACCCAGTACTTC
>TRBJ2-3|few|TRBV12-3/TRBV12-4|TRBD1
CDSSRRDRGNTDTQYF
TGTGACAGCAGCCGACGCGACAGGGGCAACACAGATACGCAGTATTTT
>TRBJ1-5|many|TRBV6-1|-
CASSDSGQRNQPQHF
TGTGCCAGCAGTGACTCGGGGCAGCGCAATCAGCCCCAGCATTTT
>TRBJ2-1|many|TRBV14|TRBD2
CASGSGGFSYNEQFF
TGTGCCAGCGGTAGCGGGGGATTCTCCTACAATGAGCAGTTCTTC
>TRBJ2-7|-|TRBV11-3|TRBD2
CTSRRGLAGVGEQYF
TGTACCAGCCGCAGGGGGCTAGCGGGAGTTGGCGAGCAGTACTTC
>TRBJ1-2|-|TRBV19|TRBD1
CASTRDPQGQVRSYGYTF
TGTGCCAGTACCAGAGATCCCCAGGGACAGGTCAGGAGCTATGGCTACACCTTC
>TRBJ2-1|medium-sized|TRBV11-1|-
CASSLVGFRGAGEQFF
TGTGCCAGCAGCTTAGTTGGGTTCAGGGGTGCGGGTGAGCAGTTCTTC
>TRBJ2-1|once|TRBV11-2|TRBD1
CASSINPTGDNEQFF
TGTGCCAGCAGCATCAACCCGACAGGGGACAATGAGCAGTTCTTC
>TRBJ1-3|many|TRBV4-3|-
CASSQQRGNTIYF
TGCGCCAGCAGCCAGCAAAGAGGAAACACCATATATTTT
>TRBJ1-2|many|TRBV6-5|-
CASSYQYPGTDNYGYTF
TGTGCCAGCAGTTACCAATATCCCGGGACGGATAACTATGGCTACACCTTC
>TRBJ1-1|many|TRBV6-1|-
CASSENTEAFF
TGTGCCAGCAGTGAGAACACTGAAGCTTTCTTT
>TRBJ1-5|few|TRBV28|-
CASKPGQFSNQPQHF
TGTGCCAGCAAACCGGGACAATTTAGCAATCAGCCCCAGCATTTT
>TRBJ2-7|-|TRBV7-8|-
CVSSSPQGVFSYEQYF
TGTGTCAGCAGCTCACCCCAGGGCGTCTTCTCCTACGAGCAGTACTTC
>TRBJ2-6|once|TRBV11-1|TRBD1
CASTRDLGDSALTF
TGTGCCAGCACCCGGGACCTTGGGGACAGCGCCCTGACTTTC
>TRBJ1-1|-|TRBV6-1|-
CACSERGANTEAFF
TGTGCCTGCAGTGAGCGGGGTGCCAACACCGAAGCCTTCTTT
>TRBJ2-2|few|TRBV7-9|TRBD1
CASGLPFPGQAGELFF
TGTGCCAGCGGCTTACCCTTCCCGGGACAGGCTGGGGAGCTGTTTTTT
>TRBJ2-1|-|TRBV6-2/TRBV6-3|-
CASSSTSRTNERFF
TGTGCCAGTAGTTCCACTAGCAGGACCAATGAGCGGTTCTTC
>TRBJ1-2|many|TRBV6-5|TRBD1
CASARGRNNYGYTF
TGTGCCAGTGCCAGGGGGCGCAATAACTATGGCTACACCTTC
>TRBJ1-5|-|TRBV28|-
CASSFSTGVSNQPQHF
TGTGCCAGCAGTTTTAGTACGGGGGTTAGCAATCAGCCCCAGCATTTT
>TRBJ1-2|many|TRBV28|TRBD1
CASSDRASGGYTF
TGTGCCAGCAGTGACAGGGCCTCCGGTGGCTACACCTTC
>TRBJ2-7|-|TRBV6-6|TRBD2
CASSYSGGLAGFEKYF
TGTGCCAGCAGTTACTCGGGGGGACTAGCGGGATTCGAGAAGTACTTC
>TRBJ1-3|many|TRBV20-1|TRBD1
CSVRQGGFSGNTIYF
TGCAGTGTTAGACAGGGGGGTTTTTCTGGAAACACCATATATTTT
>TRBJ2-1|-|TRBV29-1|-
CGWALGGNEQFF
TGCGGCTGGGCGTTAGGGGGCAATGAGCAGTTCTTC
>TRBJ2-2|few|TRBV5-4|-
CASSLGSVGNTGGLFF
TGTGCCAGCAGCTTGGGTAGCGTGGGGAACACCGGGGGGCTGTTTTTT
>TRBJ2-7|-|TRBV20-1|TRBD2
CSARGSGLASPYEQYF
TGCAGTGCTAGAGGTTCGGGACTAGCATCGCCCTACGAGCAGTATTTC
>TRBJ2-7|-|TRBV6-2/TRBV6-3|-
CASRMASRKYEQYF
TGTGCCAGCAGGATGGCTAGCAGGAAGTACGAGCAATACTTC
>TRBJ1-2|-|TRBV6-2/TRBV6-3|-
CASISFGHYGYTF
TGTGCCAGCATTTCCTTCGGACATTATGGCTACACCTTC
>TRBJ2-2|-|TRBV6-5|-
CASSFQSRVTGELFF
TGTGCCAGCAGTTTCCAGAGCAGGGTCACCGGGGAGCTGTTTTTT
>TRBJ2-7|many|TRBV7-2|TRBD1
CASSFTGQGGEQYF
TGTGCCAGCAGCTTCACGGGACAGGGTGGCGAGCAGTACTTC
>TRBJ2-3|-|TRBV19|-
CASSTGGARADTQYF
TGTGCCAGTAGTACGGGGGGCGCCCGGGCAGATACGCAGTATTTT
>TRBJ1-2|-|TRBV11-3|-
CVSSGKRGDYTF
TGTGTCAGCAGCGGCAAAAGGGGAGACTACACCTTC
>TRBJ2-7|many|TRBV5-5|TRBD2
CASSLGPSGNYEQYF
TGTGCCAGCAGCTTGGGCCCTAGCGGGAACTACGAGCAGTACTTC
>TRBJ2-1|once|TRBV4-3|-
CTSSPGDRSENERFF
TGCACCAGCAGCCCGGGGGACCGCAGCGAAAATGAGCGGTTCTTC
>TRBJ1-1|once|TRBV11-1|-
CASSLSAGEAEASF
TGTGCCAGCAGCTTATCGGCGGGCGAGGCTGAAGCCTCCTTT
>TRBJ2-5|-|TRBV11-3|-
CASSLGQLGAWETQYF
TGTGCCAGCAGCCTCGGTCAGTTGGGGGCTTGGGAGACCCAGTACTTC
>TRBJ2-3|-|TRBV24-1|-
CATSDSITDTQYF
TGTGCCACCAGTGATTCAATCACAGATACGCAGTATTTT
>TRBJ2-5|once|TRBV4-1|-
CASSQGPEHQETQYF
TGCGCCAGCAGCCAAGGCCCGGAACATCAAGAGACCCAGTACTTC
>TRBJ1-1|many|TRBV12-3/TRBV12-4|-
CASSAYNTEAFF
TGTGCCAGCAGTGCCTACAACACTGAAGCTTTCTTT
>TRBJ1-1|many|TRBV6-5|-
CASSYSTGRYAEAFF
TGTGCCAGCAGTTACTCAACAGGGAGGTATGCTGAAGCTTTCTTT
>TRBJ2-5|-|TRBV5-4|-
CASSLGRVLSETQYF
TGTGCCAGCAGCTTAGGCAGGGTGCTTAGTGAGACTCAGTACTTC
>TRBJ2-2|-|TRBV11-1|-
CASSLDVYSGTPSGEPFF
TGTGCTAGCAGCTTAGACGTTTATTCCGGGACACCAAGCGGGGAACCGTTTTTT
>TRBJ1-1|-|TRBV5-1|-
CASNPGSRVITEAFF
TGCGCCAGCAACCCCGGTAGCAGGGTGATCACTGAAGCTTTCTTT
>TRBJ1-2|many|TRBV5-1|TRBD1
CASSPVTGLGGYGYTF
TGCGCCAGCAGCCCGGTGACAGGGTTGGGTGGCTATGGCTACACCTTC
>TRBJ2-1|many|TRBV12-3/TRBV12-4|TRBD2
CASSFKVGVAGLNEQFF
TGTGCCAGCAGTTTTAAGGTGGGGGTAGCGGGACTCAATGAGCAGTTCTTC
>TRBJ2-1|-|TRBV28|-
CASRKPGGYNEQFF
TGTGCCAGCAGAAAACCTGGCGGTTACAATGAGCAGTTCTTC
>TRBJ2-7|many|TRBV12-5|-
CASVPLGATGEQYF
TGTGCTAGTGTCCCCCTCGGGGCCACGGGCGAGCAGTACTTC
>TRBJ2-7|-|TRBV4-1|-
CASSQESGKYEQYF
TGTGCCAGCAGCCAAGAATCGGGGAAGTACGAGCAGTACTTC
>TRBJ2-1|-|TRBV20-1|TRBD2
CSVLRNGAGVSGNEQHF
TGCAGTGTCTTAAGAAATGGAGCGGGAGTAAGTGGGAATGAGCAGCACTTC
>TRBJ2-1|-|TRBV11-2|TRBD1
CTSSNDPTGDNEQLF
TGTACCAGCAGCAACGACCCGACAGGGGACAATGAGCAGCTCTTC